The next 16 T cell receptor beta chains were all read from a single sample in a study of T cell repertoires in cytomegalovirus infection. The antigens of these receptors remain unknown. MiXCR, run by TCRdb on the reads, gives a single entry per CDR3 protein. The profile shows about 900,000 distinct CDR3 sequences, about a third of them singletons. The specimen comprised cultured CD8+ T cells from PBMCs, sampled from culture after CMV antigen stimulation. These receptors all stem from a human donor in good health (CMV status not recorded). Some clones in this sample may be carry-over from other donors' samples.

The chain links TRBV7-8 to TRBJ2-3, with no clear D. V shed 6 bases and J shed 6 bases, with 16 bases lying between them. The CDR3 contains 14 residues. Germline CDR1 and CDR2: SGHVS and FQNEAQ. The CDR3 region has the DNA TGTGCCAGCAGGTCAGGTCAATGCCCCGATACGCAGTATTTT. Translating gives CASRSGQCPDTQYF. The full variable domain, completed using reference TRBV7-8 and TRBJ2-3, is GAGVSQSPRYKVAKRGQDVALRCDPISGHVSLFWYQQALGQGPEFLTYFQNEAQLDKSGLPSDRFFAERPEGSVSTLKIQRTQQEDSAVYLCASRSGQCPDTQYFGPGTRLTVL.

This clonotype was observed a few times. The chain recombines TRBV6-2 or TRBV6-3 with TRBJ1-2, with unresolved D. The CDR3 consists of 12 residues. Germline V gene data show CDR1 as MNHEY and CDR2 as SVGEGT. Trimming pared 7 bases from V and 10 bases from J, leaving 16 bases between. CDR3 DNA sequence: TGTGCCAGCAAAGCCCGCAGCCCCGACTACACCTTC. Translated, it gives CASKARSPDYTF.

This clonotype was seen only a few times. The DNA of the CDR3 is TGTGCCAGCAGTTTAATTCCAGGGAGCAAAGAGACCCAGTACTTC. It codes for CASSLIPGSKETQYF. The chain uses TRBV12-3 or TRBV12-4 and TRBJ2-5; the D gene could be TRBD1 or TRBD2 (5 bases each). The V end was cut by 2 bases, the J end by 3 bases, with 13 bases between. The CDR3 extends over 15 amino acids.

On this clonotype itself: Given a much more abundant clone one base away, this may be a read error. The gene calls are TRBV12-3 or TRBV12-4 and TRBJ1-3; D unclear. CDR3 length: 14 amino acids. The CDR3 sequence is CVSIPDKSGNTIYF. The CDR3 DNA reads TGTGTCAGCATCCCCGACAAATCTGGAAACACCATATATTTT.

The genes are TRBV28 and TRBJ1-5; D ambiguous. The germline CDR1 and CDR2 sequences are MDHEN and SYDVKM. Deletions cut 3 bases from V and 7 bases from J, with 7 bases between. This CDR3 is built from 12 residues. The CDR3 loop reads CASSLWRQPQHF. The CDR3 DNA is TGTGCCAGCAGTTTGTGGCGACAGCCCCAGCATTTT.

V is TRBV11-2 and J is TRBJ2-1; 9 bases are shared with TRBD2. Germline V lookup: CDR1 SGHAT, CDR2 FQNNGV. V shed 2 bases and J 4 bases; nucleotides not matched to a gene: 12. The CDR3 has 18 amino acids. The CDR3: CASSLIRRGGSDYNEQFF. The CDR3 DNA reads TGTGCCAGCAGCTTAATCCGGCGGGGGGGCTCTGATTACAATGAGCAGTTCTTC.

This clonotype was seen only a few times. The chain combines TRBV4-1 with TRBJ2-1; 11 bases map to TRBD2. CDR1 and CDR2 (germline): MGHRA, YSYEKL. The CDR3 is made up of 18 amino acids. The J segment lost 1 base and the V segment lost 4 bases, leaving 9 bases of the junction unmatched. CDR3 protein: CASSPGLAGGQSYNEQFF. CDR3 DNA sequence: TGCGCCAGCAGCCCAGGTCTAGCGGGGGGTCAATCCTACAATGAGCAGTTCTTC.

This clonotype has just a few counts. The V gene is TRBV6-1, the J gene TRBJ2-2; TRBD2 matches 10 bases. The germline CDR1 and CDR2 sequences are MNHNS and SASEGT. The CDR3 sequence is 15 residues long. J was trimmed by 4 bases and V by 10 bases; bases with no gene match: 9. The CDR3 nucleotides read TGTGCCACCTCGACTAGCGGGTACTCCACCGGGGAGCTGTTTTTT. Amino acids: CATSTSGYSTGELFF.

A few counts support this clonotype. The chain employs TRBV15 and TRBJ2-7; D tentatively reads TRBD1 or TRBD2 (5 bases each). The CDR3 spans 18 residues. The germline V gene has CDR1 LNHNV and CDR2 YYDKDF (reference sequence). V lost 0 bases to trimming and J lost 4 bases, with 22 bases between them. CDR3 DNA sequence: TGTGCCACCAGCAGAGATTTTCAGGGTTCGAGGGTTCGATACGAGCAGTACGTC. Residues: CATSRDFQGSRVRYEQYV.

The chain couples TRBV19 to TRBJ1-1; unclear D gene. The CDR3 covers 14 residues. Germline values: CDR1 LNHDA, CDR2 SQIVND (reference sequence). Between the trimmed V and J ends, which lost 7 bases and 1 base, there was a span of 13 bases. DNA for the CDR3: TGTGCCAGTACCCCCCGAATGAGGAACACTGAAGCTTTCTTT. Translated: CASTPRMRNTEAFF.

The J gene is TRBJ2-5, the V gene TRBV15; a possible D gene is TRBD1 (6 bases). Germline CDR1 LNHNV, CDR2 YYDKDF (reference sequence). The CDR3 has 16 residues. V was trimmed by 0 bases and J by 5 bases, leaving 16 bases between them. CDR3 in amino acids: CATSRDHMSGAETQYF. CDR3 nucleotides: TGTGCCACCAGCAGAGATCATATGTCAGGGGCGGAGACCCAGTACTTC. Full variable domain (outside the CDR3, taken from reference TRBV15 and TRBJ2-5): DAMVIQNPRYQVTQFGKPVTLSCSQTLNHNVMYWYQQKSSQAPKLLFHYYDKDFNNEADTPDNFQSRRPNTSFCFLDIRSPGLGDTAMYLCATSRDHMSGAETQYFGPGTRLLVL.

V gene TRBV7-2 combines with J gene TRBJ1-1; D is possibly TRBD1 (6 bases). Trimming stripped 4 bases from V and 0 bases from J, with 12 bases between. The CDR3 length is 15 residues. Germline V lookup: CDR1 SGHTA, CDR2 FQGNSA. The DNA for the CDR3 is TGTGCCAGCAGCTCATCAGGGGAGTTGAACACTGAAGCTTTCTTT. Residues: CASSSSGELNTEAFF. Filled out from reference TRBV7-2 and TRBJ1-1, the complete variable domain reads GAGVSQSPSNKVTEKGKDVELRCDPISGHTALYWYRQSLGQGLEFLIYFQGNSAPDKSGLPSDRFSAERTGGSVSTLTIQRTQQEDSAVYLCASSSSGELNTEAFFGQGTRLTVV.

CDR3: CASSHIDRDEQYF. As DNA, the CDR3 is TGTGCCAGCAGCCATATCGACAGGGACGAGCAGTACTTC. The chain combines TRBV6-6 with TRBJ2-7, with 7 nucleotides matching TRBD1. V was pared by 6 bases and J by 5 bases, with 7 bases of the junction left unmatched. This CDR3 has 13 residues. Germline lookup yields CDR1 MNHNY and CDR2 SVGAGI (reference sequence).

This clonotype was observed a handful of times. V and J are TRBV2 and TRBJ2-4, with a tentative D call TRBD2 (5 bases). Trimming pared 8 bases from V and 12 bases from J, leaving 17 bases between. The CDR3 runs to 12 residues. Germline loops: CDR1 SNHLY, CDR2 FYNNEI. CDR3 amino acids: CASRSTRATQYF. In nucleotides, the CDR3 is TGTGCCAGCCGTTCTACTAGGGCCACTCAGTACTTC.

V is TRBV27 and J is TRBJ2-1; possibly TRBD1 for D (6 bases). Germline V gene sequence: CDR1 MNHEY, CDR2 SMNVEV (reference sequence). The CDR3 is made up of 15 amino acids. Trimming cost V 0 bases and J 4 bases, with 10 bases left between them. CDR3 sequence: CASSLSMGAYNEQFF. CDR3 DNA sequence: TGTGCCAGCAGTTTATCGATGGGGGCATACAATGAGCAGTTCTTC.

J is TRBJ2-7 and V is TRBV12-5; D remains unclear. The CDR3 spans 12 residues. From germline, CDR1 is LGHNT and CDR2 FRNRAP. Trimming removed 3 bases from V and 3 bases from J, with 6 bases in between. CDR3: CASGLQNYEQYF. CDR3 DNA: TGTGCTAGTGGTTTACAGAACTACGAGCAGTACTTC.